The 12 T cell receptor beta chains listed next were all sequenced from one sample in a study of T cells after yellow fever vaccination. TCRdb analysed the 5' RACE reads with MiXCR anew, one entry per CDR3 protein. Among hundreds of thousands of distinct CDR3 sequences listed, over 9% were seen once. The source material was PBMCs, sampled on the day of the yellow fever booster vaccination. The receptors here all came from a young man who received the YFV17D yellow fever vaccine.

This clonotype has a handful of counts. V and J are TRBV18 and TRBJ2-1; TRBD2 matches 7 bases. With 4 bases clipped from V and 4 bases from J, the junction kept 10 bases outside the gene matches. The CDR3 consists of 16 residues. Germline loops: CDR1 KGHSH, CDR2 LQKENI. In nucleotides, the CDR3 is TGTGCCAGCTCACGACTCGCGGCGGGGGATTACAATGAGCAGTTCTTC. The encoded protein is CASSRLAAGDYNEQFF. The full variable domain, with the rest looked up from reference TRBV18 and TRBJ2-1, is NAGVMQNPRHLVRRRGQEARLRCSPMKGHSHVYWYRQLPEEGLKFMVYLQKENIIDESGMPKERFSAEFPKEGPSILRIQQVVRGDSAAYFCASSRLAAGDYNEQFFGPGTRLTVL.

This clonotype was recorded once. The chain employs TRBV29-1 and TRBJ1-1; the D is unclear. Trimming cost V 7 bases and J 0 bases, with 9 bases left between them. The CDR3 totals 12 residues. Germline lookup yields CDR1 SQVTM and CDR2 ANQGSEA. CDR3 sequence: CSGGMMNTEAFF. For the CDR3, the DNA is TGCAGCGGAGGAATGATGAACACTGAAGCTTTCTTT.

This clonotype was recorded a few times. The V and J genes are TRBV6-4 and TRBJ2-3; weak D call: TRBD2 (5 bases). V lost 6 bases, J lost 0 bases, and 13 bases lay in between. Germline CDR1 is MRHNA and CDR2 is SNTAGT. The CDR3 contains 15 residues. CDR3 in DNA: TGTGCCAGCAGCCGAGGGTCTAGGAGCACAGATACGCAGTATTTT. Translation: CASSRGSRSTDTQYF.

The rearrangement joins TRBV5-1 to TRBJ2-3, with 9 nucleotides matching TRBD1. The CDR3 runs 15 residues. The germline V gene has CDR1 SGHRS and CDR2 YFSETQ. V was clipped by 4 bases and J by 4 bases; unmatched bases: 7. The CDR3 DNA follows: TGCGCCAGCAGCCTCCGGGACAGGGTCCCAGATACGCAGTATTTT. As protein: CASSLRDRVPDTQYF.

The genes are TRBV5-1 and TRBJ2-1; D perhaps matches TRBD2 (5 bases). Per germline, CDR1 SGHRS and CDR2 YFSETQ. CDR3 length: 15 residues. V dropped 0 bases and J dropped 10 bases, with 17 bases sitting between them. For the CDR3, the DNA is TGCGCCAGCAGCTTGGTCGGTCTAGAGGGATCCGAGCAGTTCTTC. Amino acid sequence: CASSLVGLEGSEQFF.

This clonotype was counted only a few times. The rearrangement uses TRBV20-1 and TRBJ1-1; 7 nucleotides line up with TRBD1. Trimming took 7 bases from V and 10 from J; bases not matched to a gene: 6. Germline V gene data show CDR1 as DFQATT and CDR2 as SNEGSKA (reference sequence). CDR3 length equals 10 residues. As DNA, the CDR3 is TGCAGTGTACTGACAGGGCGAGCTTTCTTT. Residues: CSVLTGRAFF.

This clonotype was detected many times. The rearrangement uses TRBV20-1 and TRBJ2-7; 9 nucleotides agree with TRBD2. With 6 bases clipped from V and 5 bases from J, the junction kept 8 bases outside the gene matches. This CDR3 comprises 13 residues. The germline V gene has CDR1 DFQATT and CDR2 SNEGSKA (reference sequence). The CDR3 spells CSARLAGSNEQYF. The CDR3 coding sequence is TGCAGTGCCAGGCTAGCGGGAAGCAACGAGCAGTACTTC.

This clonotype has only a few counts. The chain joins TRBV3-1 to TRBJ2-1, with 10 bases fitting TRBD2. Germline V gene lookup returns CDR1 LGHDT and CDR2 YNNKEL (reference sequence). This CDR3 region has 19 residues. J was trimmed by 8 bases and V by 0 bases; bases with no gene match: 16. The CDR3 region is CASSQEFWASGSIADEQFF. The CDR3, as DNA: TGTGCCAGCAGCCAAGAATTTTGGGCTAGCGGGAGTATTGCGGATGAGCAGTTCTTC.

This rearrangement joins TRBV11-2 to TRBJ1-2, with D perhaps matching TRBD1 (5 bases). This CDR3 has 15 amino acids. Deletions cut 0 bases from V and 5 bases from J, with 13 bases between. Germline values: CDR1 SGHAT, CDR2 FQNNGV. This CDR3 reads CASSLETGSTYGYTF. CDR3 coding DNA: TGTGCCAGCAGCTTAGAAACAGGCTCCACGTATGGCTACACCTTC.

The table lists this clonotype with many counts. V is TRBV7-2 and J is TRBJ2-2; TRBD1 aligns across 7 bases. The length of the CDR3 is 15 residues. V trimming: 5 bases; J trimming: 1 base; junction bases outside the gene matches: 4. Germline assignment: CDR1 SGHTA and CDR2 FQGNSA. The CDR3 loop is CASSPRTGNTGELFF. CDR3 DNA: TGTGCCAGCAGCCCCCGGACAGGGAACACCGGGGAGCTGTTTTTT.

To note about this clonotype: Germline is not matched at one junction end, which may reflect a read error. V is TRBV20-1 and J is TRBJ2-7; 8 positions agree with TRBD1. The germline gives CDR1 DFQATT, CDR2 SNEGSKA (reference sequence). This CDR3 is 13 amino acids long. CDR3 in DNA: TGCAGTGCTACCAGGACAGGGAAAGAAGAGCTGTACTTC. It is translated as CSATRTGKEELYF.

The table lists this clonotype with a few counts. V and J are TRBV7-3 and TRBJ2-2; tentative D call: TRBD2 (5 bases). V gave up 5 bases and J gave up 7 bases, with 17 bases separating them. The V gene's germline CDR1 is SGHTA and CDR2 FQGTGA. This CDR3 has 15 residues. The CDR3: CASSTSGSDFGELFF. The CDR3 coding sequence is TGTGCCAGCAGCACGAGCGGTAGCGATTTCGGGGAGCTGTTTTTT.